This TCR beta chain came from a study of T cells expressing NK-cell markers. About the research overall: In the group of eight sequenced donors, seven were HCMV-seropositive and one was seronegative.

The TCR beta cDNA came from 5'RACE template switching with UMIs. For each CDR3 protein, TCRdb gives one entry from its re-call of the 5' RACE reads, without DNA. The table lists around 470,000 distinct CDR3 sequences. Germline lookup yields CDR1 DFQATT and CDR2 SNEGSKA (reference sequence). This CDR3 comprises 16 residues. This TCR was sampled from a woman aged 45 to 65 in good health. V usage is TRBV20-1 and J usage is TRBJ2-1; the D call from TCRdb, TRBD2, cannot be confirmed without DNA. The sequenced sample consisted of blood T cells: a sorted CD56 or NKG2C T cell subset, CD4+ or CD8+ T cells, or bulk PBMC T cells (not recorded which). The CDR3 protein is CSVPQREGFNYNEQFF.